This TCR beta chain was observed in a study of T cells after yellow fever vaccination (dated by TCRdb to the late 2010s). Notes on the research overall: The SMART-Seq v4 Ultra Low Input RNA kit was used to prepare libraries from fractions with low cell numbers. Blood samples were taken at several timepoints before and after primary and secondary immunization, and bulk PBMC replicates and cell subsets were isolated. To track T-cell clones before and after primary and booster YFV17D yellow fever vaccination, bulk TCR alpha and beta repertoires were sequenced longitudinally. Two healthy male donors, one aged 18 to 30 and one aged 30 to 39 years, made up the cohort.

TCR cDNA was synthesized by 5'RACE template switching, through which a universal primer site and unique molecular identifiers were introduced. cDNA synthesis was primed from both the TCR alpha and TCR beta constant segments. Two PCR steps were used to amplify libraries, with sample barcodes and sequencing adapters being added in the second step. Sequencing of the libraries was done on either Illumina HiSeq 2500 (2x100 bp) or NovaSeq (2x150 bp). In the authors' own workflow: Reads were demultiplexed and collapsed into UMI consensus sequences with MIGEC, and V(D)J alignment was performed with MiXCR. Using edgeR on replicate PBMC samples, clonotypes were called vaccine-responding if FDR was below 0.01 and the log2 fold change was above 5 up to day 15. Each bulk clonotype received a CD4 or CD8 identity based on whether the sequenced CD4 or CD8 repertoire contained that clonotype at higher abundance. TCRdb ran its own pipeline on the public reads, namely fastp trimming at Q25 and MiXCR clone calling, and kept in-frame beta chains. Each entry is one CDR3 protein sequence, shown with its most common DNA and genes. Clone size and V and J calls follow TCRdb, not the original study. In all, the sample holds hundreds of thousands of distinct CDR3 sequences, and about 12% of those were seen once. The ten largest clones add up to about 15% of the sample.

General findings and caveats noted by the study authors: Computational filtering was needed because FACS-sorted repertoires could contain abundant contaminating clonotypes from the bulk population. Because the study included only a couple of donors, the extent to which the findings can be generalized is limited. A small share of clonotypes occurred in both CD4 and CD8 compartments, likely arising from convergent recombination. The secondary T-cell response was weaker than the primary response but faster, peaking on day 5 instead of day 15. After the booster, most of the clones that had expanded following primary vaccination were detected again (almost 98% of CD4 and around 90% of CD8), which suggests that memory was broadly maintained.

The treatment or condition label, as the study defines it: live attenuated yellow fever vaccine strain. At each blood-draw timepoint, two biological replicates of bulk PBMCs were obtained. A standard Ficoll-Paque protocol was used to isolate PBMCs from peripheral blood. TriZol was used to extract RNA from bulk PBMCs, CD4 and CD8 fractions, and dextramer-positive and dextramer-negative fractions. The CDR3 holds 15 amino acids from the cysteine to the phenylalanine. Only CDR3 DNA remains: 45 bases, in frame from the first base. The germline ends are 13 bases apart after V is trimmed by 7 bases and J by 0 bases. CDR1 and CDR2, per the germline V gene, are MNHEY and SVGEGT. As concerns this clonotype: What antigen it recognizes has not been identified. The input lacks base qualities; no much larger clone sits a single base away.

The specimen was PBMCs, collected on the day of the yellow fever booster vaccination. The sequence derives from a man aged 30-40 years who received the YFV17D yellow fever vaccine. This chain joins TRBV6-2 or TRBV6-3 to TRBJ1-5; perhaps TRBD1 is the D gene, with 6 bases matching. The CDR3 region has the sequence CASTRGTYSNQPQHF. Here is the DNA: TGTGCCAGCACCAGGGGCACCTATAGCAATCAGCCCCAGCATTTT.